This TCR beta chain was found in a study of blood T cell repertoires in COVID-19. Recruits, aged about 18 to 100 years, lived in 20 to 30 US areas. This clone has just a few counts. Only in-frame clones appear in the TCRdb table, and some are missing; sequencing was by immunoSEQ multiplex PCR. The sample records approximately 240,000 clones, 75% to 90% being singletons. The CDR3 has 16 amino acids. The germline V gene has CDR1 MNHNS and CDR2 SASEGT. With V trimmed by 2 bases and J by 3 bases, 6 bases remained unmatched. The clonotype was recovered from a woman younger than 45 with acute COVID-19. The chain carries TRBV6-1 and TRBJ2-7; 11 bases are a match to TRBD2. The sequencing input was PBMCs or T cells enriched from blood (not recorded which). The CDR3 reads CASSETTSGKFYEQYF. In nucleotides, the CDR3 is TGTGCCAGCAGTGAAACGACTAGCGGGAAATTCTACGAGCAGTACTTC.